These T cell receptor beta chains were read from a single sample in a study of human T cells and chemical hapten exposure. From the RACE reads, TCRdb called clonotypes with MiXCR, one entry per CDR3 protein. The sample gives fewer than 400,000 distinct CDR3 sequences, approximately 6.3% of which show up once; 7.5% to 8.5% is in the top ten. The sequencing used whole blood, collected in connection with sensitization to the hapten diphenylcyclopropenone (DPC). The receptors were gathered from a woman younger than 30 with alopecia areata. Some clones in this sample may be carry-over from other donors' samples. Both conserved end residues are part of each CDR3. The D gene is left open where the match is weak. Clone size appears in some rows only: once, few, many, or a class for an expanded clone.

>TRBJ1-2|TRBV4-3|.|.
CASSQDLGLRGTYGYTF
TGCGCCAGCAGCCAAGATCTAGGTTTAAGGGGAACCTATGGCTACACCTTC
>TRBJ2-3|TRBV6-2/TRBV6-3|.|.
CASSYSISVGFGTDTQYF
TGTGCCAGCAGTTACTCGATATCGGTCGGGTTCGGCACAGATACGCAGTATTTT
>TRBJ2-7|TRBV13|TRBD1|few
CASSSDRQGQYF
TGTGCCAGCAGCTCTGACCGACAGGGACAGTACTTC
>TRBJ1-5|TRBV6-6|.|many
CASSSEYSNQPQHF
TGTGCCAGCAGTTCAGAATATAGCAATCAGCCCCAGCATTTT
>TRBJ1-6|TRBV6-1|.|many
CASSVVGKVPPLHF
TGTGCCAGCAGTGTAGTCGGGAAGGTGCCACCCCTCCACTTT
>TRBJ2-3|TRBV5-1|.|.
CASSLGGGGADTQYF
TGCGCCAGCAGCTTGGGAGGAGGGGGCGCAGATACGCAGTATTTT
>TRBJ1-1|TRBV29-1|.|few
CSVEGQSNTEAFF
TGCAGCGTTGAAGGTCAGTCGAACACTGAAGCTTTCTTT
>TRBJ1-3|TRBV12-3/TRBV12-4|TRBD1|few
CASSRDRGIGNTIYF
TGTGCCAGCAGTCGGGACAGGGGGATCGGAAACACCATATATTTT
>TRBJ2-3|TRBV27|TRBD2|few
CASRPIAGGPSDTQYF
TGTGCCAGCAGGCCCATAGCGGGGGGGCCTTCTGATACGCAGTATTTT
>TRBJ2-1|TRBV12-3/TRBV12-4|TRBD2|many
CASYPSGGTYNEQFF
TGTGCCAGCTACCCTAGCGGGGGCACCTACAATGAGCAGTTCTTC
>TRBJ2-2|TRBV11-3|.|few
CASRGYSGELFF
TGTGCCAGCCGAGGGTATTCCGGGGAGCTGTTTTTT
>TRBJ1-1|TRBV4-3|TRBD1|.
CASSSDRGQGSTEAFF
TGCGCCAGCAGCTCAGACCGTGGACAGGGTTCCACTGAAGCTTTCTTT
>TRBJ2-3|TRBV20-1|.|.
CSVRLDTLTDTQYF
TGCAGTGTTAGACTAGATACCCTCACAGATACGCAGTATTTT
>TRBJ1-1|TRBV6-2/TRBV6-3|.|.
CASSYYTGPMNTEAFF
TGTGCCAGCAGTTACTATACCGGGCCTATGAACACTGAAGCTTTCTTT
>TRBJ1-1|TRBV12-3/TRBV12-4|.|.
CASRVGTEAFF
TGTGCCAGCAGGGTAGGAACTGAAGCTTTCTTT
>TRBJ2-7|TRBV20-1|.|few
CSGQGGTYEQYF
TGCAGTGGCCAGGGGGGGACCTACGAGCAGTACTTC
>TRBJ1-6|TRBV5-1|.|many
CASSLDQSSYNSPLHF
TGCGCCAGCAGCTTGGACCAGAGCTCCTATAATTCACCCCTCCACTTT
>TRBJ2-1|TRBV7-9|TRBD1|many
CASSFYRDRGLGEQFF
TGTGCCAGCAGCTTTTACCGGGACAGGGGACTCGGTGAGCAGTTCTTC
>TRBJ1-6|TRBV12-3/TRBV12-4|.|few
CASSLSSPLHF
TGTGCCAGCAGTTTATCTTCACCCCTCCACTTT
>TRBJ1-5|TRBV18|.|few
CASSPFYSNQPQHF
TGTGCCAGCTCACCATTTTATAGCAATCAGCCCCAGCATTTT
>TRBJ2-4|TRBV6-6|.|many
CASSDPHLAKNIQYF
TGTGCCAGCAGCGACCCCCATCTAGCCAAAAACATTCAGTACTTC
>TRBJ1-2|TRBV14|.|few
CASSQEQIANYGYTF
TGTGCCAGCAGCCAAGAACAGATAGCTAACTATGGCTACACCTTC